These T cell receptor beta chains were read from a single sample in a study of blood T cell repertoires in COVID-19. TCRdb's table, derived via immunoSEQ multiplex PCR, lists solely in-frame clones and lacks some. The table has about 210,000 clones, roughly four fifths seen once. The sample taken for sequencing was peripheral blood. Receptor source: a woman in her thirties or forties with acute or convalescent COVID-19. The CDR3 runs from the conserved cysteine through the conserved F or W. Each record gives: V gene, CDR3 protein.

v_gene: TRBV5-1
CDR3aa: CASSLGGGKGQPQHF

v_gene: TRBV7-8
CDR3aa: CASAEGNEQFF

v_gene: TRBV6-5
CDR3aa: CASRPGAGNTIYF

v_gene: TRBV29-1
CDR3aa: CSAYGQGKGNTEAFF

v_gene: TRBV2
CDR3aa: CASSFGQDFSYEQYF

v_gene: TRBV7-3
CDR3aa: CASSLSGRVSTGELFF

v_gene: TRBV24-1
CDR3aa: CATSEKYGGRAHNEQFF

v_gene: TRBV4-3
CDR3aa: CASSQASGGKPYYEQYF

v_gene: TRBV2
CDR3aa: CASSEEGLARGEEQFF

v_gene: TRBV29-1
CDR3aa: CSVEGTGIAGELFF

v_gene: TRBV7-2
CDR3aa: CASSFLAATYEQYF

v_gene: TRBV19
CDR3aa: CASSPGRGDEQFF

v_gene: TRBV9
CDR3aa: CASSVGGKSGNEQFF

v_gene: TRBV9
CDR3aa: CASSVGDRGRDTQYF

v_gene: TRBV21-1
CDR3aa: CASSIGDFQYSPLHF

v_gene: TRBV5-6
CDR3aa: CASSLGSSNEQFF